This T cell receptor (beta chain) was documented in a study of cytomegalovirus exposure and HLA in healthy donors. In the case of this clone: Its antigen is unknown.

Overall study results and limits: Evidence from a later analysis indicated that most CMV-associated TCR beta chains looked HLA-restricted. TCR beta V- and J-gene trimming was later associated with a missense DCLRE1C variant.

CDR3 length: 12 amino acids. Germline lookup yields CDR1 SGHDT and CDR2 YYEEEE. The ends were cut back, 1 base at V and 3 bases at J, with 4 bases in the middle. Primers: 60 Vbeta forward and 13 Jbeta reverse. Generated by immunoSEQ multiplex PCR, the TCRdb table keeps only in-frame clones and is missing some. The table records some 190,000 clones, around 85% of them present only once. The chain couples TRBV5-6 to TRBJ1-2; D gene ambiguous. The sequenced sample consisted of PBMCs. This receptor was taken from a boy aged 2 to 10 in good health and CMV-seronegative. The CDR3 DNA follows: TGTGCCAGCAGCTTGCTCGACTATGGCTACACCTTC. This gives the protein CASSLLDYGYTF.